Given below is one T cell receptor beta chain in context. J gave up 0 bases and V 7 bases, and 11 bases lay outside the gene matches. The CDR3 loop spans 16 amino acids. CDR1 is KGHDR and CDR2 is SFDVKD in the germline V gene. Seattle participants joined during active infection and were tracked over time. This sample was included in a study of blood T cell repertoires in COVID-19. Study context: COVID-19 samples from acute and convalescent phases originated in the United States, Italy and Spain. From T cells, B-cell-depleted T cells, or PBMCs came the material, which was cDNA or gDNA.

As originally analysed: Estimation of nucleated cell counts was performed using reference gene primer amplification. The data were produced by immunoSEQ multiplex PCR, yet TCRdb's version contains in-frame clones alone and is incomplete. V and J calls and clone size follow that table, whereas D and trimming were derived from the DNA. The data show 60,000 to 65,000 clones, with over 55% seen just once and roughly 4.9% held by the top ten. The TCR sequence derives from a woman aged 70-85 years with COVID-19, enrolled during active disease. V gene TRBV24-1 combines with J gene TRBJ2-7; 7 bases agree with TRBD2. The sequencing sample was made of peripheral blood. As DNA, the CDR3 is TGTGCCACCAGCCACTCTAGCCTAGCGGACTCCTACGAGCAGTACGTC. As protein: CATSHSSLADSYEQYV.